The T cell receptor (beta chain) described here comes from a study of T cell responses to AZD1222 COVID-19 vaccine. Per germline, CDR1 LNHDA and CDR2 SQIVND (reference sequence). CDR3 size: 14 residues. Trimming took 3 bases from V and 2 from J, leaving 8 bases between them. Assay: immunoSEQ multiplex PCR; the TCRdb copy retains only in-frame clones and omits some. The sample consists of just over 90,000 clones, 85% to 90% of them appearing once. Overall study findings and caveats: Recipients of two AZD1222 doses showed rising Spike-specific TCR breadth and depth. Only 5 or 6 people who got AZD1222 tested seropositive at baseline. Among vaccine-associated CD4 TCRs, coverage spanned spike, with dominance at 160-218 and 743-854. Reportedly, nearly half of unique spike TCRs recognized epitopes outside B.1.351/B.1.1.7 mutations.

Only one count was recorded for this clone. Its antigen is not identified. The sequenced sample was peripheral blood, obtained 28 days after the second AZD1222 dose. The sequence was collected from an adult who received the AZD1222 COVID-19 vaccine. The chain has TRBV19 and TRBJ1-5; D is unresolved. The CDR3 is CASSIRRGNQPQHF. As DNA, the CDR3 is TGTGCCAGTAGTATCCGGAGGGGCAATCAGCCCCAGCATTTT.